This is a list of T cell receptor beta chains from one sample in a study of regulatory T cells in long-lasting Graves disease. TCRdb used MiXCR to reprocess the multiplex PCR reads, holding one entry per CDR3 protein. The data hold a few hundred thousand distinct CDR3 sequences, with 11% to 15% observed a single time. The same data also went into a second study, on T cells in Graves' hyperthyroidism and ophthalmopathy.

The specimen comprised peripheral blood mononuclear cells (PBMCs), sampled at new diagnosis, from a patient treated with antithyroid drugs. Receptor source: a woman aged 45-60 years with Graves disease. Both conserved end residues are part of each CDR3. Fields, in order: J gene, clone size, V gene, D gene, CDR3 protein, CDR3 DNA. A D gene is named only where the DNA matches it firmly. Where a row states a size, it is once, few, many or the class of an expanded clone; other rows omit it.

TRBJ2-2 many TRBV6-5 TRBD2 CASSYSAGVFTGELFF TGTGCCAGCAGTTACTCTGCGGGAGTATTCACCGGGGAGCTGTTTTTT
TRBJ2-3 few TRBV5-8 - CASSSVRYTQYF TGTGCCAGCAGCTCTGTCAGGTATACGCAGTATTTT
TRBJ2-2 few TRBV19 - CASSKNRAPTGELFF TGTGCCAGTAGTAAGAACAGGGCACCCACCGGGGAGCTGTTTTTT
TRBJ2-5 few TRBV2 - CATTLGGTQYF TGTGCCACCACCTTGGGGGGGACCCAGTACTTC
TRBJ1-1 many TRBV5-1 - CASSLFGGTDTEAFF TGCGCCAGCAGCTTGTTTGGGGGTACGGACACTGAAGCTTTCTTT
TRBJ1-3 few TRBV6-1 - CASSERWGFSGNAIYF TGTGCCAGCAGTGAACGGTGGGGCTTCTCTGGAAACGCCATATATTTT
TRBJ2-5 few TRBV6-1 - CASSVRGGELETQYF TGTGCCAGCAGCGTGCGGGGCGGGGAGTTGGAGACCCAGTACTTC
TRBJ1-5 many TRBV28 TRBD1 CASSFTRTGVGNNQPQHF TGTGCCAGCAGTTTTACCCGAACAGGGGTGGGTAACAATCAGCCCCAGCATTTT
TRBJ2-5 many TRBV7-9 - CASSLVGYSETQYF TGTGCCAGCAGCTTAGTGGGGTATTCGGAGACCCAGTACTTC
TRBJ1-2 few TRBV5-6 - CASSLWGRSYGYTF TGTGCCAGCAGCTTGTGGGGACGGAGCTATGGCTACACCTTC
TRBJ2-3 - TRBV12-3/TRBV12-4 - CAGSGPGHGRNTQYF TGTGCCGGCAGTGGACCGGGACACGGACGTAATACGCAGTATTTT
TRBJ2-7 many TRBV28 - CASRPQGLYEQYF TGTGCCAGCAGACCTCAGGGACTGTACGAGCAGTACTTC
TRBJ2-7 - TRBV3-1 - CASSLGTDPYEQYF TGTGCCAGCAGCCTCGGGACGGACCCCTACGAGCAGTACTTC
TRBJ2-1 few TRBV7-9 - CASSFRDHQTYNEQFF TGTGCCAGCAGCTTCCGGGACCATCAAACCTACAATGAGCAGTTCTTC
TRBJ2-3 many TRBV11-2 TRBD2 CASRPSGAHTDTQYF TGTGCCAGCAGGCCTAGCGGGGCCCACACAGATACGCAGTATTTT
TRBJ1-4 - TRBV10-1 - CASSEDGGDGEKLFF TGCGCCAGCAGTGAAGACGGTGGGGATGGTGAAAAACTGTTTTTT
TRBJ2-2 few TRBV12-3/TRBV12-4 TRBD2 CASRLAANTGELFF TGTGCCAGTAGACTAGCAGCGAACACCGGGGAGCTGTTTTTT
TRBJ1-2 many TRBV28 - CASSVRVNYGYTF TGTGCCAGCAGTGTCAGGGTTAACTATGGCTACACCTTC
TRBJ1-5 - TRBV18 - CASSPDSSNQPQHF TGTGCCAGCTCGCCTGACAGTAGCAATCAGCCCCAGCATTTT
TRBJ2-7 many TRBV28 - CASSLIAGTYEQYF TGTGCCAGCAGTTTAATAGCCGGGACCTACGAGCAGTACTTC
TRBJ2-2 many TRBV12-3/TRBV12-4 - CASSTQGYGELFF TGTGCCAGCAGCACACAGGGTTACGGGGAGCTGTTTTTT